This TCR beta chain was identified in a study of blood T cells in healthy people across ages. The sample holds one count of this clonotype. Its antigen is unknown. Together with a sample-barcoded 5' primer, a J-beta primer mix was included in a second PCR lasting 7 to 11 cycles. Unique molecular identifiers of 12 random nucleotides labeled each cDNA. TCRdb itself ran the 5' RACE reads through MiXCR, one entry per CDR3 protein. This sample has 890,000 or so distinct CDR3 sequences, with 62% found just once. Each sample yielded at least 6.5 million isolated PBMCs. Findings and limits, study-wide: A roughly linear fall in TCR beta diversity per million T cells was seen with increasing age.

The CDR3 runs to 14 residues. Germline lookup yields CDR1 LGHDT and CDR2 YNNKEL (reference sequence). Trimming took off 3 bases at V and 5 bases at J, with 10 bases between the two ends. This TCR came from a man aged 30 to 45 in good health. The rearrangement joins TRBV3-1 to TRBJ2-2; D is undetermined. The sample was blood. The CDR3 nucleotides read TGTGCCAGCAGCCAGGCGGATGTTACCGGGGAGCTGTTTTTT. Translated, it gives CASSQADVTGELFF. The whole variable domain, filled in from reference TRBV3-1 and TRBJ2-2, reads DTAVSQTPKYLVTQMGNDKSIKCEQNLGHDTMYWYKQDSKKFLKIMFSYNNKELIINETVPNRFSPKSPDKAHLNLHINSLELGDSAVYFCASSQADVTGELFFGEGSRLTVL.